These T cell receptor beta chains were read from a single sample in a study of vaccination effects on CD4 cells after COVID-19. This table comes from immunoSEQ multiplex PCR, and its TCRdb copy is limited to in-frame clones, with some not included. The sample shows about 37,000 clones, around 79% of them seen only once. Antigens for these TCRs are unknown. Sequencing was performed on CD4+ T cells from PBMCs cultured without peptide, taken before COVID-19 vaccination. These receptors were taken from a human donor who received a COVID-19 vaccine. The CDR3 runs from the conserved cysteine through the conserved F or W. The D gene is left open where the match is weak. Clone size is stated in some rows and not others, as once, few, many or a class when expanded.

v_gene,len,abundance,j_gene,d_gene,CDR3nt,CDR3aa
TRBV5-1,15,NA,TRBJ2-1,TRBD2,TGCGCCAGCAGCTTGGGCCTAGCGGGAGAGAATGAGCAGTTCTTC,CASSLGLAGENEQFF
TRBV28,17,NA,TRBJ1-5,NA,TGTGCCAGCAGTTTCCCCCAAGGCGTCGTCGGCAATCAGCCCCAGCATTTT,CASSFPQGVVGNQPQHF
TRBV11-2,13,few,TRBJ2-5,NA,TGTGCCAGCAGCTTAGAAAGGGCAGAGACCCAGTACTTC,CASSLERAETQYF
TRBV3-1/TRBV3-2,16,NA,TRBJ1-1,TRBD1,TGTGCCAGCAGCCAAGTATGTGACAGGGGGAACACTGAAGCTTTCTTT,CASSQVCDRGNTEAFF
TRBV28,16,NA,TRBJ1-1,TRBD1,TGTGCCAGCAGGCTGGGACAGGGGAGGCTGAACACTGAAGCTTTCTTT,CASRLGQGRLNTEAFF
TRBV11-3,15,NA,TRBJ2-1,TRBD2,TGTGCCAGCAGCTTAGACAGCGGGAGTTTCGATGAGCAGTTCTTC,CASSLDSGSFDEQFF
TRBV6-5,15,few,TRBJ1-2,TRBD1,TGTGCCAGCAGTTATTCGTTTCAGGGGGCTGGGGGCTACACCTTC,CASSYSFQGAGGYTF
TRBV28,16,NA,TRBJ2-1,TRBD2,TGTGCCAGCAGCCCACCTCTAGCGGGAGGCCACAATGAGCAGTTCTTC,CASSPPLAGGHNEQFF
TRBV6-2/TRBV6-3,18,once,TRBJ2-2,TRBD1,TGTGCCAGCAGCTATTCGGACAGGGGGCCCATGAACACCGGGGAGCTGTTTTTT,CASSYSDRGPMNTGELFF
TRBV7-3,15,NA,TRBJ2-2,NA,TGTGCCAGCAGCTTAATTACGGCTGGGGGCGGGGAGCTGTTTTTT,CASSLITAGGGELFF
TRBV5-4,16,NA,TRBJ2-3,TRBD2,TGTGCCAGCAGCCCCGGGACTAGCGGGGGCACAGATACGCAGTATTTT,CASSPGTSGGTDTQYF
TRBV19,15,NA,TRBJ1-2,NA,TGTGCCAGTAGTGCCCAGGGTGTGGGATACTATGGCTACACCTTC,CASSAQGVGYYGYTF
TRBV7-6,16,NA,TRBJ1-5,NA,TGTGCCAGCAGCGTTGGGGCAGGTATCAGCAATCAGCCCCAGCATTTT,CASSVGAGISNQPQHF
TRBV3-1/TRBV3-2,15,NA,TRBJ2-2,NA,TGTGCCAGCAGCCCCGGAATCCCGAACACCGGGGAGCTGTTTTTT,CASSPGIPNTGELFF
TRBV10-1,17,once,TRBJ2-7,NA,TGCGCCAGCCAGAGTCGCCCGGGACAAGACCAGTCCTACGAGCAGTACTTC,CASQSRPGQDQSYEQYF
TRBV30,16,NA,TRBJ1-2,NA,TGTGCCTGGAACTCCTCACCGGCTGGGGCTAACTATGGCTACACCTTC,CAWNSSPAGANYGYTF
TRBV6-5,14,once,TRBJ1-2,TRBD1,TGTGCCAGCATTAGGACAGGGGGCCCCTATGGCTACACCTTC,CASIRTGGPYGYTF
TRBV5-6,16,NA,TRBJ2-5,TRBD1,TGTGCCAGCAGCTTGTTGCGGACAGGGGGCCGTGAGACCCAGTACTTC,CASSLLRTGGRETQYF
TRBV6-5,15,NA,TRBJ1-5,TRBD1,TGTGCCAGCAGCCCGGACAGGGGGCACAATCAGCCCCAGCATTTT,CASSPDRGHNQPQHF
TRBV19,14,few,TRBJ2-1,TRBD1,TGTGCCAGTACTAACCGGGACAGAAACAATGAGCAGTTCTTC,CASTNRDRNNEQFF
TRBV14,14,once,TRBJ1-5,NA,TGTGCCAGCAGCCAAGGAGACGGCAATCAGCCCCAGCATTTT,CASSQGDGNQPQHF
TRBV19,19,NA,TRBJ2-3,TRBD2,TGTGCCAGTAGTATAGGAGGGGACCTAGCGGGGGGTAATACAGATACGCAGTATTTT,CASSIGGDLAGGNTDTQYF
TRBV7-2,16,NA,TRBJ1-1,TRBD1,TGTGCCAGCAGCTTTAATCCGGGACAGGGGAACACTGAAGCTTTCTTT,CASSFNPGQGNTEAFF
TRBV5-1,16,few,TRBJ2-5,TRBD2,TGCGCCAGCAGCTGGCGCGGAGCGGGGGGGCGAGAGACCCAGTACTTC,CASSWRGAGGRETQYF
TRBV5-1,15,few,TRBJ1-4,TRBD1,TGCGCCAGCAGCTACGACAGGGTAACTAATGAAAAACTGTTTTTT,CASSYDRVTNEKLFF
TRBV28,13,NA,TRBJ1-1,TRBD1,TGTGCCACGCTGGGACAGGCGAACACTGAAGCTTTCTTT,CATLGQANTEAFF
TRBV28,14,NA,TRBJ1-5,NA,TGTGCCAGCAGAGGGACACTTAGCAATCAGCCCCAGCATTTT,CASRGTLSNQPQHF
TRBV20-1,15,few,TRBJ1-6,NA,TGCAGTGCTAGTTTGAATGGACCACTAAATTCACCCCTCCACTTT,CSASLNGPLNSPLHF
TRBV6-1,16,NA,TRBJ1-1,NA,TGTGCCAGCAGTGAAGTGAATCGGCGGGGATCGGGGAAAGCTTTCTTT,CASSEVNRRGSGKAFF
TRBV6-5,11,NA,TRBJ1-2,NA,TGTGCCAGCAGTTACGGGGGTGGCTACACCTTC,CASSYGGGYTF